A single sample is the source of the 32 T cell receptor beta chains below, sequenced in a study of T cell responses to AZD1222 COVID-19 vaccine. TCRdb keeps only in-frame clones here, not all; method: immunoSEQ multiplex PCR. The profile shows about 97,000 clones, approximately 90% of them singletons. The input for sequencing was peripheral blood, taken on day 0 of AZD1222 vaccination. These TCRs come from an adult in good health.

This chain uses TRBV27 with TRBJ2-1, with a weak D call TRBD1 (5 bases). Trimming removed 2 bases from V and 8 bases from J, with 16 bases in between. CDR1 and CDR2 (germline): MNHEY, SMNVEV (reference sequence). This CDR3 region has 15 residues. CDR3 amino acids: CASSLQQGPTDEQFF. CDR3 in DNA: TGTGCCAGCAGTTTACAGCAGGGCCCTACAGATGAGCAGTTCTTC.

This clone is a singleton in its sample. The rearrangement joins TRBV5-1 to TRBJ2-5; D perhaps matches TRBD1 (6 bases). The CDR3 is made up of 13 amino acids. Germline-derived CDR1 and CDR2 are SGHRS and YFSETQ. The V gene lost 5 bases and the J gene lost 4 bases, with 12 bases spanning the gap. The CDR3 loop reads CASSGTFGETQYF. As DNA, the CDR3 is TGCGCCAGCAGTGGGACATTCGGAGAGACCCAGTACTTC.

This clone was counted a single time. Here the CDR3 DNA reads TGTGCCAGCTCACTAGAGACCTCTGGAAACACCATATATTTT. Protein: CASSLETSGNTIYF. The chain recombines TRBV18 with TRBJ1-3; D is unresolved. V was shortened by 4 bases and J by 0 bases, with 7 bases between the two germline ends. The CDR3 totals 14 residues. Germline V gene data show CDR1 as KGHSH and CDR2 as LQKENI.

This clone came up once. CDR3 protein: CASSLGAGTNTEAFF. CDR3 coding DNA: TGTGCCAGCAGCTTAGGAGCAGGGACGAACACTGAAGCTTTCTTT. The rearrangement uses TRBV11-3 and TRBJ1-1; the D gene is possibly TRBD1 (5 bases). V lost 1 base and J 1 base, leaving 10 bases between the germline ends. In germline, CDR1 is SGHNT, CDR2 YENEEA. The CDR3 runs to 15 residues.

The chain uses TRBV5-1 and TRBJ1-4; TRBD1 agrees at 8 bases. V lost 4 bases, J lost 8 bases, and 10 bases stayed unmatched. CDR1 is SGHRS, CDR2 YFSETQ, per germline. This CDR3 region has 15 residues. The CDR3 bases are TGCGCCAGCAGCAATCAGGGGGCCGAGGGGGAAAAACTGTTTTTT. This sequence encodes CASSNQGAEGEKLFF.

This chain connects TRBV15 to TRBJ2-5, with TRBD1 matching over 7 bases. Trimming at V came to 3 bases and at J to 0 bases, leaving 4 bases not matched to a gene. This CDR3 has 15 amino acids. The germline gives CDR1 LNHNV, CDR2 YYDKDF (reference sequence). The CDR3 DNA is TGTGCCACCAGCAGTCTCACAGGGGACCAAGAGACCCAGTACTTC. Amino acids: CATSSLTGDQETQYF.

The V gene is TRBV2, the J gene TRBJ1-5; TRBD1 aligns across 7 bases. The CDR3 is 15 amino acids. The V gene's germline CDR1 is SNHLY and CDR2 FYNNEI. The junction had 7 bases not matched to a gene; V was cut back by 1 base and J by 7 bases. CDR3 DNA sequence: TGTGCCAGCAGTGAAGAAGACAGGGTATACCAGCCCCAGCATTTT. Residues: CASSEEDRVYQPQHF.

The chain links TRBV12-5 to TRBJ1-5; D remains ambiguous. Germline CDR1 and CDR2: LGHNT and FRNRAP. The length of the CDR3 is 12 residues. V gave up 3 bases and J gave up 0 bases, with 0 bases separating them. CDR3 in amino acids: CASGFSNQPQHF. CDR3 bases: TGTGCTAGTGGTTTTAGCAATCAGCCCCAGCATTTT.

V usage is TRBV19 and J usage is TRBJ2-7; D is undetermined. Germline CDR1 reads LNHDA; CDR2 reads SQIVND (reference sequence). Trimming took off 3 bases at V and 0 bases at J, with 12 bases between the two ends. The CDR3 runs 15 residues. The chain's CDR3 is CASSIVPRSSYEQYF. CDR3 bases: TGTGCCAGTAGTATTGTTCCGCGGAGCTCCTACGAGCAGTACTTC. The whole variable domain, filled in from reference TRBV19 and TRBJ2-7, reads DGGITQSPKYLFRKEGQNVTLSCEQNLNHDAMYWYRQDPGQGLRLIYYSQIVNDFQKGDIAEGYSVSREKKESFPLTVTSAQKNPTAFYLCASSIVPRSSYEQYFGPGTRLTVT.

V and J are TRBV7-2 and TRBJ2-5, with a tentative D call TRBD2 (6 bases). Germline V lookup: CDR1 SGHTA, CDR2 FQGNSA. The V end was cut by 0 bases, the J end by 5 bases, with 13 bases between. The CDR3 runs to 15 residues. CDR3 loop: CASSLASGRSETQYF. The CDR3 DNA is TGTGCCAGCAGCTTAGCGTCCGGGAGATCGGAGACCCAGTACTTC.

The chain combines TRBV28 with TRBJ2-3; a possible D gene is TRBD1 (5 bases). The length of the CDR3 is 14 residues. Per germline, CDR1 MDHEN and CDR2 SYDVKM. V shed 6 bases and J shed 1 base, with 11 bases lying between them. Here the CDR3 reads CASSPDSRTDTQYF. The CDR3 bases are TGTGCCAGCAGCCCTGACAGCCGCACAGATACGCAGTATTTT.

This clone was found once. The chain couples TRBV7-2 to TRBJ1-5, with D possibly being TRBD1 (5 bases). The germline V and J ends were trimmed by 2 bases and 6 bases, with 14 bases remaining between them. CDR3 length equals 15 residues. From germline, CDR1 is SGHTA and CDR2 FQGNSA. In DNA, the CDR3 is TGTGCCAGCAGCTTATATCGGGGGGTGAGTCAGCCCCAGCATTTT. Protein: CASSLYRGVSQPQHF.

V usage is TRBV7-2 and J usage is TRBJ1-2; TRBD1 might be the D (5 bases). Germline CDR1 and CDR2: SGHTA and FQGNSA. Deletions cut 5 bases from V and 13 bases from J, with 23 bases between. The CDR3 consists of 14 residues. CDR3 in DNA: TGTGCCAGCAGCGGTAGGGCTCCCTGGGGGTCAACCACCTTC. This translates into CASSGRAPWGSTTF.

The chain recombines TRBV3-1 (or the pseudogene TRBV3-2) with TRBJ1-1, with a weak D call TRBD1 (6 bases). V gave up 7 bases and J gave up 6 bases, with 21 bases separating them. This CDR3 is built from 15 residues. Germline CDR1 LGHDT, CDR2 YNNKEL (reference sequence). The CDR3 here is CASNQGPGRTAEAFF. CDR3 nucleotide sequence: TGTGCCAGCAACCAGGGGCCGGGCAGGACAGCTGAAGCTTTCTTT.

This clone was seen a handful of times. The chain combines TRBV21-1 with TRBJ1-5; the table's D call of TRBD1 was not tested on the DNA. TRBV21-1 constitutes a pseudogene. CDR3 length equals 12 residues. The CDR3, as DNA: TGTGCCAGCAACCAGACAGGGCATAACCAGCATTTT. Encoded protein: CASNQTGHNQHF.

This chain connects TRBV5-1 to TRBJ1-1, with D tentatively TRBD1 (5 bases). From germline, CDR1 is SGHRS and CDR2 YFSETQ. This CDR3 contains 12 residues. The V end was cut by 6 bases, the J end by 7 bases, with 13 bases between. The chain's CDR3 is CASNAGSGEAFF. CDR3 coding DNA: TGCGCCAGCAATGCAGGGTCAGGTGAAGCTTTCTTT.

This clone was recorded only once. The chain carries TRBV7-2 and TRBJ2-1; D is unclear. The germline CDR1 and CDR2 sequences are SGHTA and FQGNSA. V shed 1 base and J shed 5 bases, with 9 bases lying between them. This CDR3 contains 14 residues. The CDR3: CASSLVARNNEQFF. As DNA, the CDR3 is TGTGCCAGCAGCTTAGTAGCCAGAAACAATGAGCAGTTCTTC.

The chain has TRBV30 and TRBJ2-4, with TRBD1 matching 8 bases. Germline CDR1 GTSNPN, CDR2 SVGIG (reference sequence). This CDR3 comprises 12 residues. V lost 5 bases, J lost 10 bases, and 7 bases stayed unmatched. In DNA, the CDR3 is TGTGCCTGGGGTGGACAGGGTGGAATTCAGTACTTC. Translating it yields CAWGGQGGIQYF.

This CDR3 is CASSRGGGELFF. The CDR3 region has the DNA TGTGCCAGCAGCCGCGGAGGTGGGGAGCTGTTTTTT. The chain links TRBV11-3 to TRBJ2-2; a weak D match, TRBD2 (5 bases). Trimming removed 5 bases at V and 8 bases at J, with 9 bases between. The CDR3 length is 12 residues. CDR1 SGHNT and CDR2 YENEEA come from the germline V gene.

This clone has a handful of counts. This rearrangement joins TRBV4-2 to TRBJ2-5; D is possibly TRBD2 (6 bases). This CDR3 comprises 16 residues. Trimming removed 4 bases from V and 3 bases from J, with 18 bases in between. Per germline, CDR1 LGHNA and CDR2 YNFKEQ. CDR3: CASSPGLPGREETQYF. CDR3 DNA: TGTGCCAGCAGCCCCGGACTACCCGGGAGAGAAGAGACCCAGTACTTC.

The chain recombines TRBV28 with TRBJ2-3, with D possibly matching TRBD2 (6 bases). This CDR3 contains 13 residues. V lost 6 bases, J lost 2 bases, and 9 bases lay in between. Germline CDR1 MDHEN, CDR2 SYDVKM. Written as DNA, the CDR3 is TGTGCCAGCAGGACTAGAAACACAGATACGCAGTATTTT. It codes for CASRTRNTDTQYF.

This chain uses TRBV12-3 or TRBV12-4 with TRBJ1-1; D perhaps matches TRBD1 (5 bases). V was cut by 4 bases and J by 11 bases, with 14 bases left in between. This CDR3 is 12 amino acids long. The CDR3 loop reads CASSSQGRSAFF. CDR3 DNA sequence: TGTGCCAGCAGTTCTCAGGGAAGGTCGGCTTTCTTT.

The rearrangement joins TRBV2 to TRBJ2-7; 11 positions agree with TRBD2. V trimming: 6 bases; J trimming: 1 base; junction bases outside the gene matches: 5. The CDR3 covers 15 residues. Germline assignment: CDR1 SNHLY and CDR2 FYNNEI. This CDR3 is CASRKGTSGSYEQYF. Here the CDR3 DNA reads TGTGCCAGCAGAAAGGGGACTAGCGGTTCCTACGAGCAGTACTTC.

This clone was found once. V and J are TRBV19 and TRBJ1-2; 7 bases map to TRBD1. CDR1 and CDR2 from the germline V gene are LNHDA and SQIVND (reference sequence). Germline trimming cut 7 bases from V and 4 bases from J; bases unmatched to any gene: 12. The CDR3 is 15 residues long. The CDR3 nucleotides are TGTGCCAGTACTCCTGGAAGGGGGCCGGGCTATGGCTACACCTTC. This codes for CASTPGRGPGYGYTF.

This clone was seen a few times. The chain joins TRBV7-6 to TRBJ2-2; possible D gene TRBD2, 6 bases. The CDR3 is 14 amino acids. In germline, CDR1 is SGHVS, CDR2 FNYEAQ. Trimming pared 1 base from V and 8 bases from J, leaving 11 bases between. CDR3 in amino acids: CASSLGTSSGELFF. The DNA of the CDR3 is TGTGCCAGCAGCTTAGGAACTAGCTCTGGGGAGCTGTTTTTT.

V is TRBV28 and J is TRBJ1-1; D not certain. The germline V gene encodes CDR1 MDHEN and CDR2 SYDVKM. The CDR3 totals 11 residues. Trimming pared 8 bases from V and 1 base from J, leaving 5 bases between. The CDR3 DNA follows: TGTGCCAGCGCCGGGAACACTGAAGCTTTCTTT. It translates to CASAGNTEAFF.

The genes are TRBV9 and TRBJ1-2; no clear D. This CDR3 contains 12 residues. V gave up 4 bases and J gave up 11 bases, with 15 bases separating them. Germline V gene lookup returns CDR1 SGDLS and CDR2 YYNGEE. CDR3 sequence reads: CASSPENRPYTF. The CDR3, as DNA: TGTGCCAGCAGCCCCGAGAACAGACCGTACACCTTC.

CDR3 sequence (DNA): TGTGCCAGCAGTTTATGGACAGCCTCTGGGGCCAACGTCCTGACTTTC. As protein: CASSLWTASGANVLTF. The chain uses TRBV27 and TRBJ2-6; a weak D match, TRBD1 (6 bases). CDR3 size: 16 residues. Germline V gives CDR1 MNHEY, CDR2 SMNVEV (reference sequence). V lost 1 base to trimming and J lost 0 bases, with 7 bases between them.

The chain is built from TRBV7-8 and TRBJ2-5, with D maybe TRBD1 (6 bases). The CDR3 is 12 residues long. Looked up from germline, CDR1 is SGHVS and CDR2 is FQNEAQ. Trimming removed 5 bases from V and 3 bases from J, with 7 bases in between. The CDR3 here is CASSRDKETQYF. The DNA of the CDR3 is TGTGCCAGCAGCCGGGACAAAGAGACCCAGTACTTC.

J is TRBJ2-5 and V is TRBV5-4, with a possible D match to TRBD2 (5 bases). This CDR3 contains 16 residues. Per the germline V gene, CDR1 is SGHNT and CDR2 is YYREEE (reference sequence). Trimming removed 2 bases from V and 5 bases from J, with 19 bases in between. The chain's CDR3 is CASSFEGLGATETQYF. The CDR3, as DNA: TGTGCCAGCAGCTTCGAGGGCTTGGGCGCCACGGAGACCCAGTACTTC.

The chain carries TRBV5-6 and TRBJ2-6; unclear D gene. V was shortened by 1 base and J by 1 base, with 6 bases between the two germline ends. The CDR3 covers 15 residues. CDR1 is SGHDT, CDR2 YYEEEE, per germline. The CDR3 protein is CASSLMPSGANVLTF. CDR3 bases: TGTGCCAGCAGCTTGATGCCATCTGGGGCCAACGTCCTGACTTTC.

The V call is TRBV5-4, the J call TRBJ1-1; weak D call: TRBD1 (5 bases). The CDR3 consists of 16 residues. Germline-derived CDR1 and CDR2 are SGHNT and YYREEE (reference sequence). The V end was cut by 4 bases, the J end by 0 bases, with 16 bases between. The CDR3 sequence: CASSEPERGVNTEAFF. The CDR3 region has the DNA TGTGCCAGCAGCGAGCCGGAGCGAGGGGTGAACACTGAAGCTTTCTTT.